The clone carrying this TCR beta chain was seen repeatedly, ten times or more. No antigen is known for it. These data originate in a study of T cell repertoires in cytomegalovirus infection. Study-level information: Well-studied HLA-B-restricted epitopes and recently identified HLA-C-restricted epitopes of CMV were both used in the study. It can be stated that public TCR beta signatures indicated CMV infection as well as a matching HLA type.

The study, taken as a whole, reports: Predominance within the ex vivo response was attributable to HLA-C-restricted CMV-specific TCR beta clonotypes. Carriers of CMV plus the relevant HLA were identified by cumulative public TCR beta family frequency.

Each CDR3 protein is one row after TCRdb ran MiXCR on the reads. This table holds about 920,000 distinct CDR3 sequences, approximately 30% found once. Per germline, CDR1 SGHTA and CDR2 FQGNSA. The CDR3 consists of 16 residues. Trimming left V 0 bases short and J 0 bases short, with 11 bases between. The source material was cultured CD8+ T cells from PBMCs, sampled from culture after CMV antigen stimulation. The receptor was derived from a human donor in good health (CMV status not recorded). Some clones in this sample may be carry-over from other donors' samples. The V and J genes are TRBV7-2 and TRBJ1-2; no clear D gene. CDR3 nucleotides: TGTGCCAGCAGCTTAGCGCTAGAGGTACCTAACTATGGCTACACCTTC. It specifies CASSLALEVPNYGYTF.